The rows below give T cell receptor beta chains drawn from one sample of a study of T cell responses to AZD1222 COVID-19 vaccine. Sequencing was performed with immunoSEQ multiplex PCR; in TCRdb, only in-frame clones are kept and a portion is missing. The table records 150,000 to 200,000 clones, 90% of them present only once. The sample in question was peripheral blood, obtained 28 days after the second dose of the MenACWY control vaccine. The receptors originated from an adult who received the MenACWY meningococcal vaccine as a control. Both conserved end residues are part of each CDR3. A D gene is named only where the DNA matches it firmly. Some rows have no size entry. The others give once, few or many, or a class for an expanded clone.

TRBJ1-2	once	13	.	TRBV3-1/TRBV3-2	TGTGCCAGCAGCCAAGGAGGGCTCTATGGCTACACCTTC	CASSQGGLYGYTF
TRBJ2-1	.	15	TRBD2	TRBV12-5	TGTGCTAGTGGTTTTCACGCCGGGACTAGGAATGAGCAGTTCTTC	CASGFHAGTRNEQFF
TRBJ2-2	.	16	.	TRBV27	TGTGCCAGCAGCCCCAGGGCCGCCCTGAACACCGGGGAGCTGTTTTTT	CASSPRAALNTGELFF
TRBJ1-1	.	14	.	TRBV15	TGTGCCACCAGCAGACCCCGGGGTAACACTGAAGCTTTCTTT	CATSRPRGNTEAFF
TRBJ2-7	.	16	.	TRBV4-3	TGCGCCAGCAGCCAAGATCACAGGGTACCCACCTACGAGCAGTACTTC	CASSQDHRVPTYEQYF
TRBJ2-2	few	15	.	TRBV10-3	TGTGCCATCAGCCAGCGGGCGACGAACACCGGGGAGCTGTTTTTT	CAISQRATNTGELFF
TRBJ1-5	.	15	TRBD1	TRBV6-5	TGTGCCAGCAGACTTGGACAGGACTTAACCCAGCCCCAGCATTTT	CASRLGQDLTQPQHF
TRBJ2-3	.	20	TRBD2	TRBV20-1	TGCAGTGCTAGTGCCGACCGCGGGACTAGCGGGGGGCCCAGGGCAGATACGCAGTATTTT	CSASADRGTSGGPRADTQYF
TRBJ1-4	.	16	.	TRBV30	TGTGCCTGGAGTGCGGTTTTGGGCAGGCCGAATGAAAAACTGTTTTTT	CAWSAVLGRPNEKLFF
TRBJ1-6	once	14	.	TRBV7-9	TGTGCCAGCAGCTTAGAACTCCGGGGCTCACCCCTCCACTTT	CASSLELRGSPLHF
TRBJ1-1	.	15	.	TRBV3-1/TRBV3-2	TGTGCCAGCAGCCAAACCGCCGGGACGAACACTGAAGCTTTCTTT	CASSQTAGTNTEAFF
TRBJ2-7	.	17	TRBD1	TRBV7-2	TGTGCCAGCAGCTTAGTTGACAGGGCCTCTATCACCTACGAGCAGTACTTC	CASSLVDRASITYEQYF
TRBJ1-1	.	15	.	TRBV6-2/TRBV6-3	TGTGCCAGCAGTCCCTGGCCCGTTGGGAACACTGAAGCTTTCTTT	CASSPWPVGNTEAFF
TRBJ1-6	once	15	.	TRBV21-1	TGTGCCAGCAGCCCCCGCACAGGATCGGATTCACCCCTCCACTTT	CASSPRTGSDSPLHF
TRBJ2-7	.	14	.	TRBV11-2	TGTGCCAGCAGCTTGGGATTCGAGGGACCCGAGCAGTACTTC	CASSLGFEGPEQYF
TRBJ1-2	once	11	TRBD1	TRBV2	TGTGCCGCGGGGACAGTTTATGGCTACACCTTC	CAAGTVYGYTF
TRBJ1-5	.	13	.	TRBV18	TGTGCCAGCTCACCCACCCTCAATCAGCCCCAGCATTTT	CASSPTLNQPQHF
TRBJ1-1	.	13	TRBD1	TRBV10-3	TGTGCCATCAGCGTGGACAGGGGCACTGAAGCTTTCTTT	CAISVDRGTEAFF
TRBJ1-2	.	17	.	TRBV6-2/TRBV6-3	TGTGCCAGCAGTTACTCGATTATCCGGGCGGAGAACTATGGCTACACCTTC	CASSYSIIRAENYGYTF
TRBJ2-1	.	12	.	TRBV19	TGTGCCAGTATAGGGACATACAATGAGCAGTTCTTC	CASIGTYNEQFF
TRBJ2-5	.	15	.	TRBV4-3	TGCGCCAGCAGCCAAGATTGGACCTCCAAAGAGACCCAGTACTTC	CASSQDWTSKETQYF
TRBJ1-1	few	14	.	TRBV27	TGTGCCAGCAGTTTGAAGGGGGGGAACACTGAAGCTTTCTTT	CASSLKGGNTEAFF
TRBJ1-4	.	15	.	TRBV30	TGTGCCTGGAGTGTACCTCGGACAGATAATGAAAAACTGTTTTTT	CAWSVPRTDNEKLFF
TRBJ1-6	.	14	TRBD1	TRBV6-6	TGTGCCAGCAGCTCTACGACAGGGTGGACACCCCTCCACTTT	CASSSTTGWTPLHF
TRBJ1-2	.	17	.	TRBV3-1/TRBV3-2	TGTGCCAGCAGCCTTGTAGGCAGGGGCCTAATTAACTATGGCTACACCTTC	CASSLVGRGLINYGYTF
TRBJ2-7	.	14	.	TRBV27	TGTGCCAGCAGTTTATTGGGTCCCACCTACGAGCAGTACTTC	CASSLLGPTYEQYF
TRBJ2-7	.	14	.	TRBV27	TGTGCCAGCAGTTTACGGACGGCTGGCCACGAGCAGTACTTC	CASSLRTAGHEQYF
TRBJ2-3	.	14	.	TRBV6-2/TRBV6-3	TGTGCCAGCAGTTGGGCCATTCGGGCAGATACGCAGTATTTT	CASSWAIRADTQYF
TRBJ1-2	.	15	TRBD1	TRBV28	TGTGCCAGCAGTTTAGGGGGACAGGGCGGGTATGGCTACACCTTC	CASSLGGQGGYGYTF
TRBJ2-1	.	17	.	TRBV5-1	TGCGCCAGCAGCCAGGACTCCATGCCCCTTAATTACAATGAGCAGTTCTTC	CASSQDSMPLNYNEQFF
TRBJ1-5	.	15	.	TRBV6-1	TGTGCCAGCAGTGAAGCGGGGAGGGGTTATCAGCCCCAGCATTTT	CASSEAGRGYQPQHF
TRBJ1-5	.	15	.	TRBV10-3	TGTGCCATCAGTGAAGAGGGAACTGGCAATCAGCCCCAGCATTTT	CAISEEGTGNQPQHF
TRBJ2-3	.	11	TRBD1	TRBV7-9	TGTGCCAGCAGCCAGGGACAGGGGGAGCATTTT	CASSQGQGEHF
TRBJ1-2	once	15	.	TRBV4-3	TGCGCCAGCAGCCAAGATTGGGGTAGTGGGTATGGCTACACCTTC	CASSQDWGSGYGYTF
TRBJ2-1	.	15	TRBD2	TRBV10-2	TGCGCCAGCAGTGAGGTTAGCGGGACCTTTAATGAGCAGTTCTTC	CASSEVSGTFNEQFF
TRBJ2-3	.	14	.	TRBV19	TGTGCCAGTAGTATAGGACTTCGCACAGATACGCAGTATTTT	CASSIGLRTDTQYF
TRBJ2-5	.	14	.	TRBV6-5	TGTGCCAGCAGACTCGGGACAGCGGGAGAGACCCAGTACTTC	CASRLGTAGETQYF
TRBJ2-7	.	13	.	TRBV12-3/TRBV12-4	TGTGCCAGCAGTTTCCAGGGGAGCTACGAGCAGTACTTC	CASSFQGSYEQYF
TRBJ1-2	once	14	.	TRBV4-3	TGCGCCAGCAGCTTACTCACGGACACCTATGGCTACACCTTC	CASSLLTDTYGYTF
TRBJ2-2	.	14	.	TRBV5-1	TGCGCCAGCAGCTTGGACAGAAATACCGGGGAGCTGTTTTTT	CASSLDRNTGELFF
TRBJ2-5	once	14	.	TRBV6-5	TGTGCCAGCAGGTGGAGAGGGACGGGAGAGACCCAGTACTTC	CASRWRGTGETQYF
TRBJ2-1	.	13	.	TRBV10-1	TGCGCCAGCAGTGAACAGGTGCGGGGTGAGCAGTTCTTC	CASSEQVRGEQFF
TRBJ1-2	.	14	.	TRBV6-5	TGTGCCAGCAGTTACTCCCAGGGGTTAGGTGGCTACACCTTC	CASSYSQGLGGYTF
TRBJ1-1	.	16	.	TRBV28	TGTGCCAGCAGTTTAGGGGGGCCGGCGGGGAACACTGAAGCTTTCTTT	CASSLGGPAGNTEAFF
TRBJ1-2	.	14	.	TRBV28	TGTGCCAGCAGTTCGGACCCAGGAGGCTATGGCTACACCTTC	CASSSDPGGYGYTF
TRBJ2-7	.	16	.	TRBV3-1/TRBV3-2	TGTGCCAGCAGTCACGGGCCCAGGGAGGAGGACTACGAGCAGTACTTC	CASSHGPREEDYEQYF